The 14 T cell receptor beta chains below all came from one sample that was sequenced in a study of Ad26.COV2.S vaccination and SARS-CoV-2 variants. TCRdb's table, derived via immunoSEQ multiplex PCR, lists solely in-frame clones and lacks some. The table includes 320,000 or so clones, about 90% detected once. Treatment meaning: 15 to 20 received Ad26.COV2.S at low or high dose, single or two shots; roughly 5 received placebo; per-sample allocation not given. Sampling was performed 63 days after the first vaccine or placebo injection. The sample here was peripheral blood, taken in a trial of Ad26.COV2.S vaccine versus placebo. The receptors shown here come from a person aged 18-60 years who received the Ad26.COV2.S COVID-19 vaccine or a placebo.

This chain links TRBV11-2 with TRBJ2-7, with a weak D call TRBD1 (6 bases). Trimming left V 3 bases short and J 4 bases short, with 16 bases between. CDR3 length equals 15 residues. The germline gives CDR1 SGHAT, CDR2 FQNNGV. CDR3 sequence (DNA): TGTGCCAGCAGCTTGTCCACAGGGTTTCTTTACGAGCAGTACGTC. This gives the protein CASSLSTGFLYEQYV.

CDR3 nucleotides: TGCGCCAGCAGCTCAGGCGGGACTAGCGGGACAGACAATGAGCAGTTCTTC. Translation: CASSSGGTSGTDNEQFF. This rearrangement joins TRBV5-1 to TRBJ2-1; 13 bases align to TRBD2. The germline gives CDR1 SGHRS, CDR2 YFSETQ. The CDR3 covers 17 residues. After removal of 3 bases from V and 5 bases from J, the junction contained 8 bases not matched to a gene. Complete variable domain (other parts from reference TRBV5-1 and TRBJ2-1): KAGVTQTPRYLIKTRGQQVTLSCSPISGHRSVSWYQQTPGQGLQFLFEYFSETQRNKGNFPGRFSGRQFSNSRSEMNVSTLELGDSALYLCASSSGGTSGTDNEQFFGPGTRLTVL.

The rearrangement links TRBV6-2 or TRBV6-3 to TRBJ1-2; no reliable D call. CDR3 length: 11 residues. Per the germline V gene, CDR1 is MNHEY and CDR2 is SVGEGT. The V end lost 2 bases, the J end lost 4 bases, and 2 bases lay between the germline ends. Here the CDR3 DNA reads TGTGCCAGCAGTTACACCTATGGCTACACCTTC. This gives the protein CASSYTYGYTF.

This rearrangement joins TRBV5-4 to TRBJ1-2, with 7 nucleotides matching TRBD1. V shed 5 bases, J shed 5 bases, and the junction held 9 bases outside the gene matches. CDR1 and CDR2 (germline): SGHNT, YYREEE (reference sequence). The CDR3 runs 14 residues. The CDR3 nucleotides are TGTGCCAGCAGATATCCGGGACAGCCTTATGGCTACACCTTC. Its protein is CASRYPGQPYGYTF.

The rearrangement joins TRBV12-3 or TRBV12-4 to TRBJ2-3; 7 bases align to TRBD1. The V gene end was trimmed by 6 bases and the J gene end by 10 bases; junction bases not matched to a gene: 10. This CDR3 comprises 13 residues. The CDR3 spells CASRARQGSSQYF. The CDR3 DNA reads TGTGCCAGCAGGGCGAGACAGGGCTCGTCGCAGTATTTT.

The rearrangement joins TRBV25-1 to TRBJ2-1; D is possibly TRBD2 (5 bases). This CDR3 has 11 amino acids. Trimming removed 8 bases from V and 7 bases from J, with 9 bases in between. Germline assignment: CDR1 MGHDK and CDR2 SYGVNS. CDR3 bases: TGTGCCAGCGGAATAGCGAATGAGCAGTTCTTC. It translates to CASGIANEQFF.

This clone was seen more than once but under ten times. The chain combines TRBV5-1 with TRBJ1-5; unclear D gene. The germline gives CDR1 SGHRS, CDR2 YFSETQ. V lost 0 bases, J lost 6 bases, and 19 bases lay in between. The CDR3 has 17 residues. The chain's CDR3 is CASSLVGSDRPPQPQHF. DNA for the CDR3: TGCGCCAGCAGCTTGGTTGGATCCGACCGGCCCCCTCAGCCCCAGCATTTT.

This clone was detected a few times. V gene TRBV6-5 combines with J gene TRBJ1-1; the D gene is possibly TRBD1 (5 bases). Looked up from germline, CDR1 is MNHEY and CDR2 is SVGAGI. The V and J ends lost 0 bases and 7 bases respectively, with 15 bases between them. The CDR3 contains 15 residues. This CDR3 is CASSYSTALFNEAFF. CDR3 in DNA: TGTGCCAGCAGTTACTCGACAGCCCTCTTTAATGAAGCTTTCTTT.

The DNA for the CDR3 is TGCGCCAGCAGCCAAGAAGGCGGGTCACCGCCCCCCTACGAGCAGTACTTC. Its translation is CASSQEGGSPPPYEQYF. The chain carries TRBV4-1 and TRBJ2-7; possible D gene TRBD2, 5 bases. From germline, CDR1 is MGHRA and CDR2 YSYEKL. The ends were cut back, 0 bases at V and 2 bases at J, with 17 bases in the middle. CDR3 length: 17 residues.

The chain employs TRBV27 and TRBJ1-6; no definite D call. Germline V gene lookup returns CDR1 MNHEY and CDR2 SMNVEV (reference sequence). The ends were cut back, 6 bases at V and 1 base at J, with 10 bases in the middle. The CDR3 has 15 amino acids. The CDR3 protein is CASRGVWSYNSPLHF. CDR3 coding DNA: TGTGCCAGCAGGGGTGTGTGGTCCTATAATTCACCCCTCCACTTT.

The chain couples TRBV18 to TRBJ1-5, with D maybe TRBD1 (6 bases). V dropped 5 bases and J dropped 0 bases, with 11 bases sitting between them. CDR1 KGHSH and CDR2 LQKENI come from the germline V gene. This CDR3 is built from 15 residues. The CDR3 coding sequence is TGTGCCAGCTCATCGGACAGTCATAGCAATCAGCCCCAGCATTTT. Its translation: CASSSDSHSNQPQHF.

The chain recombines TRBV19 with TRBJ1-2; D gene ambiguous. The germline gives CDR1 LNHDA, CDR2 SQIVND (reference sequence). Between the trimmed V and J ends, which lost 1 base and 5 bases, there was a span of 14 bases. The CDR3 totals 15 residues. CDR3 nucleotides: TGTGCCAGTAGTATAGCCCCCCCTTTGGCTTATGGCTACACCTTC. It is translated as CASSIAPPLAYGYTF.

The rearrangement uses TRBV19 and TRBJ1-1; possible D gene TRBD1, 5 bases. Germline CDR1 LNHDA, CDR2 SQIVND (reference sequence). The V gene lost 4 bases and the J gene lost 4 bases, with 13 bases spanning the gap. This CDR3 is built from 14 residues. CDR3 DNA: TGTGCCAGTAGTACCCCCCGGAGGGGCACTGAAGCTTTCTTT. As protein: CASSTPRRGTEAFF.

This chain uses TRBV15 with TRBJ1-1; D unresolved. Trimming took 7 bases from V and 1 from J, leaving 4 bases between them. The CDR3 sequence is 11 residues long. The V gene's germline CDR1 is LNHNV and CDR2 YYDKDF (reference sequence). For the CDR3, the DNA is TGTGCCACCAAACAGAACACTGAAGCTTTCTTT. As protein: CATKQNTEAFF.